These 12 T cell receptor beta chains came from one sample sequenced in a study of beta chain features in type 1 diabetes (dated by TCRdb to 2016 to 2019). Library generation was performed with the immunoSEQ multiplex PCR assay. The entire isolated RNA was reverse transcribed using the High Capacity cDNA Reverse Transcription Kit, and thus expressed TCRB transcripts were sequenced. In its TCRdb copy, this immuneACCESS table keeps in-frame sequences only and misses some clones. Where compared with another copy, unresolved V genes explain less than half of these, and the others have no known cause. The sample profile shows nearly 250,000 clones; 13% to 15% of them were found once. Around 0.026% of the sample rests with the top ten. The sequencing input was naive CD4+ T cells from blood. This specimen's cell subset or site label, per the study, means: true naive CD4+ T cells. Receptor source: a woman in her 40s in good health.

A few counts support this clone. The chain links TRBV9 to TRBJ2-1; 8 positions match TRBD2. Per germline, CDR1 SGDLS and CDR2 YYNGEE. This CDR3 has 15 amino acids. V lost 0 bases to trimming and J lost 5 bases; unmatched junction nucleotides: 4. The CDR3 region has the DNA TGTGCCAGCAGCGTAGCGGGGGGGCTCCACAATGAGCAGTTCTTC. Translated: CASSVAGGLHNEQFF.

This sequence joins TRBV27 and TRBJ2-5; TRBD2 aligns across 9 bases. Germline V gene lookup returns CDR1 MNHEY and CDR2 SMNVEV (reference sequence). CDR3 length equals 16 residues. Trimming cost V 5 bases and J 1 base; bases outside gene matches: 8. CDR3 sequence reads: CASSNLAGKFQETQYF. In nucleotides, the CDR3 is TGTGCCAGCAGTAATCTAGCGGGAAAATTCCAAGAGACCCAGTACTTC.

V is TRBV19 and J is TRBJ1-1, with a weak D call TRBD1 (5 bases). The CDR3 contains 13 residues. Germline CDR1 LNHDA, CDR2 SQIVND (reference sequence). The V end lost 6 bases, the J end lost 5 bases, and 13 bases lay between the germline ends. The CDR3 DNA sequence: TGTGCCAGTAGAAGGACACTTGGGACTGAAGCTTTCTTT. Translating it yields CASRRTLGTEAFF.

The genes are TRBV4-1 and TRBJ2-7; 8 nucleotides line up with TRBD2. This CDR3 region has 17 residues. Trimming cost V 2 bases and J 0 bases; bases outside gene matches: 9. Germline CDR1 and CDR2: MGHRA and YSYEKL. DNA of the CDR3: TGCGCCAGCAGCCAAACCCCCTTAGCGGGGAGCTCCTACGAGCAGTACTTC. It encodes CASSQTPLAGSSYEQYF.

This clone appeared a few times. V gene TRBV2 combines with J gene TRBJ2-3; possible D gene TRBD2, 7 bases. This CDR3 spans 15 amino acids. Trimming pared 6 bases from V and 0 bases from J, leaving 13 bases between. Germline loops: CDR1 SNHLY, CDR2 FYNNEI. Here the CDR3 reads CASRRGGRSTDTQYF. CDR3 in DNA: TGTGCCAGCAGAAGGGGGGGAAGAAGCACAGATACGCAGTATTTT.

The table lists this clone with a few counts. V gene TRBV6-5 combines with J gene TRBJ2-1; perhaps TRBD1 as D (6 bases). Trimming shortened V by 6 bases and J by 4 bases, and 10 bases separated the two germline ends. The CDR3 extends over 13 amino acids. Germline V gives CDR1 MNHEY, CDR2 SVGAGI. The CDR3 sequence is CASSRTVYNEQFF. CDR3 nucleotides: TGTGCCAGCAGCAGGACAGTTTACAATGAGCAGTTCTTC.

This clone has more than one count but fewer than ten. The chain is built from TRBV4-2 and TRBJ1-2, with TRBD1 as a possible D gene (5 bases). Germline loops: CDR1 LGHNA, CDR2 YNFKEQ. The CDR3 has 12 residues. V gave up 0 bases and J gave up 14 bases, with 13 bases separating them. Here the CDR3 reads CASSQDRGPVTF. As DNA, the CDR3 is TGTGCCAGCAGCCAAGATAGGGGTCCCGTAACCTTC.

This chain joins TRBV5-1 and TRBJ1-6; D may be TRBD1 (5 bases). Germline V lookup: CDR1 SGHRS, CDR2 YFSETQ. Trimming removed 1 base from V and 0 bases from J, with 23 bases in between. This CDR3 has 21 residues. The CDR3 loop is CASSLTFEGGAPSSYNSPLHF. The CDR3 region has the DNA TGCGCCAGCAGCTTGACATTCGAAGGAGGGGCGCCGAGCTCCTATAATTCACCCCTCCACTTT.

This sequence joins TRBV9 and TRBJ2-7, with 13 positions matching TRBD2. The CDR3 is 13 amino acids. The germline V gene has CDR1 SGDLS and CDR2 YYNGEE. Trimming removed 7 bases from V and 6 bases from J; junction bases left unmatched: 4. In DNA form, the CDR3 reads TGTGCCAGCGGGACTAGCGGGGCGTCCGAGCAGTACTTC. Its protein is CASGTSGASEQYF.

This clone has only a few counts. This rearrangement joins TRBV6-5 to TRBJ2-1; possibly TRBD2 for D (6 bases). The CDR3 runs to 14 residues. Trimming cost V 8 bases and J 4 bases, with 15 bases left between them. Germline V gene lookup returns CDR1 MNHEY and CDR2 SVGAGI. CDR3 residues: CASRPGTPYNEQFF. CDR3 nucleotides: TGTGCCAGCCGCCCCGGGACTCCTTACAATGAGCAGTTCTTC.

The sample holds a few counts of this clone. V usage is TRBV7-8 and J usage is TRBJ2-7; TRBD1 matches 8 bases. The CDR3 is made up of 18 amino acids. CDR1 SGHVS and CDR2 FQNEAQ come from the germline V gene. V gave up 5 bases and J gave up 3 bases; unmatched junction bases: 18. DNA for the CDR3: TGTGCCAGCAGCCTCGAAGGACAGGGATCTTTCCGAATCTACGAGCAGTACTTC. Translated, it gives CASSLEGQGSFRIYEQYF.

This clone was recorded many times. As DNA, the CDR3 is TGTGCCAGCAGCTTGGCAGGGGTGGGGAAACTGTTTTTT. Protein: CASSLAGVGKLFF. The chain is built from TRBV13 and TRBJ1-4, with a tentative D call TRBD1 (6 bases). V was trimmed by 3 bases and J by 11 bases, leaving 13 bases between them. This CDR3 has 13 amino acids. CDR1 and CDR2 from the germline V gene are PRHDT and FYEKMQ (reference sequence).